This TCR beta chain was recovered during a study of blood T cell repertoires in COVID-19. TCRdb's copy holds only in-frame clones and misses some; the assay was immunoSEQ multiplex PCR. In the table there are 400,000 to 450,000 clones, roughly 90% of which are singletons. The CDR3 covers 14 residues. Germline assignment: CDR1 LGHNA and CDR2 YSLEER. V lost 4 bases and J 0 bases, leaving 10 bases between the germline ends. The sample holds one count of this clone. The genes are TRBV4-3 and TRBJ2-7; D gene ambiguous. What was sequenced was peripheral blood. This TCR was recovered from a woman in her forties with COVID-19, enrolled during active disease. Written as DNA, the CDR3 is TGCGCCAGCAGCCGAGGCCGGTCCTCCTACGAGCAGTACTTC. Amino acids: CASSRGRSSYEQYF.